A single T cell receptor (beta chain) is shown here with its context. Its antigen remains unidentified. This specimen belongs to a study of response to subunit inactivated influenza vaccine. Findings of the study overall: Every seasonal influenza vaccination brings in few new T cells, the authors suggested.

The CDR3 runs to 15 residues. V shed 1 base and J 5 bases; nucleotides not matched to a gene: 0. TCRdb processed the RT-PCR reads anew with MiXCR; each CDR3 protein has one entry. The repertoire holds roughly 290,000 distinct CDR3 sequences, 20% to 25% seen once, with roughly 10% in the top ten. The chain has TRBV12-3 or TRBV12-4 and TRBJ2-2, with 11 positions matching TRBD2. The sample in question was PBMCs from blood, obtained less than 22 months after vaccination. The clonotype originates from a man in his fifties or sixties who received an inactivated influenza vaccine. The CDR3 loop reads CASSLGLAGTGELFF. Written as DNA, the CDR3 is TGTGCCAGCAGTTTAGGACTAGCGGGGACCGGGGAGCTGTTTTTT.